The clone carrying this TCR beta chain was seen more than once but under ten times. Its target is not known. These data are taken from a study of cytomegalovirus exposure and HLA in healthy donors. As for the study in general: There were several hundred genotyped donors. Of these, roughly 82% fell in the genetic ancestry cluster associated with self-reported Caucasian donors. Study-level findings and limits: V- and J-gene trimming of TCR beta was linked (in a later analysis) to a missense DCLRE1C variant.

The CDR3 loop spans 15 amino acids. V lost 3 bases, J lost 15 bases, and 15 bases stayed unmatched. CDR1 KGHSH and CDR2 LQKENI come from the germline V gene. Both 60 Vbeta primers and 13 Jbeta primers went into the PCR. In the study's own analysis: In a later analysis, 79 million or so unique TCR beta chains included roughly 11 million shared by two or more donors. TCRdb's table, derived via immunoSEQ multiplex PCR, lists solely in-frame clones and lacks some. V, J and clone size reflect that table, while D and trimming were determined from the DNA. The sample has roughly 97,000 clones, around a tenth seen once.

The TCR was taken from a man between 45 and 60 years old in good health and CMV-seropositive. The V gene is TRBV18, the J gene TRBJ1-4; 8 nucleotides line up with TRBD1. The sample consisted of PBMCs. The CDR3 nucleotides are TGTGCCAGCTCACCCGACCGGGACAGGTCCTCGTCCTTGTTTTTT. It encodes CASSPDRDRSSSLFF.